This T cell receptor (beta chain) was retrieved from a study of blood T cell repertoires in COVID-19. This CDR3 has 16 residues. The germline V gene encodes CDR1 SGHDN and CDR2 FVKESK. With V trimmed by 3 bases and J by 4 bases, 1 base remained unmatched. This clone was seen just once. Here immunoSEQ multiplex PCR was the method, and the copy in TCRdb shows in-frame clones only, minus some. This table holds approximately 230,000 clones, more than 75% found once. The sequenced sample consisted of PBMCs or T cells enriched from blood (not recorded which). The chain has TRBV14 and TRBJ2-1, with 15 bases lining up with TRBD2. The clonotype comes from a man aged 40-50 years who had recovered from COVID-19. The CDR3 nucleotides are TGTGCCAGCAGCCACGGACTAGCGGGAGGGTACAATGAGCAGTTCTTC. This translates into CASSHGLAGGYNEQFF.